This T cell receptor (beta chain) was obtained from a study of tissue T cells after allogeneic stem cell transplantation. The time point is: mouse harvest day 7 after allogeneic transplant. Each mouse received 10^7 T-cell-depleted marrow cells plus 10^6 splenic CD5+ T cells by tail vein. Tissues came from B6→BALB/c major-mismatch GVHD mice at day 7 or 14. The CDR3 totals 13 residues. Germline V gene lookup returns CDR1 SGHSN and CDR2 HYEKVE. Trimming left V 1 base short and J 1 base short, with 6 bases between. Repertoires were generated with immunoSEQ multiplex PCR, while TCRdb's copy carries only in-frame clones and drops some. The sample carries roughly 8,900 clones, approximately 45% recorded once. Broader study findings: Only a limited share of tissue TCRs appeared in blood or spleen. Anatomically similar tissues had similar TCR repertoires within each patient. Few T cell clones were shared across patients, but motif clusters showed tissue-specific shared signatures.

On this clone itself: No antigen is known for it. The gene names here belong to mouse. The CDR3 goes on 1 residue after the read ends, and that part is filled in from the germline J gene.

This receptor was identified in a female BALB/c mouse given C57BL/6 T cells with graft-versus-host disease after an allogeneic hematopoietic cell transplant. V usage is TRBV12-1 and J usage is TRBJ1-1; no firm D call. Sequenced material: gut tissue. The CDR3 sequence is CASSLTPNTEVFF. The CDR3 DNA, read in part, is TGTGCCAGCTCTCTAACACCGAACACAGAAGTCTTC.